What follows are 14 T cell receptor beta chains derived from one specimen sequenced in a study of low-dose radiotherapy and immunotherapy resistance in tumors. Time point meaning: after trial treatment. Treatment defined: LDRT plus nivolumab, ipilimumab, low-dose cyclophosphamide and aspirin (RACIN trial). TRAV- and TRBV-specific primers were used for first-strand cDNA, which covered alpha and beta chains. Amplification, which lasted roughly 20 PCR cycles, used a constant-region primer and V-primer adapter to amplify TCRs. One entry per CDR3 protein, called by TCRdb with MiXCR from the reads. The sample lists 85,000 to 95,000 distinct CDR3 sequences; around 20% were seen once. The starting material was PBMCs, obtained after low-dose radiotherapy plus immunotherapy. All receptors come from a female donor with ovarian cancer.

A word on this clonotype: It differs at one base from a far larger clone, so likely a read error. Since the CDR3 does not end with the conserved phenylalanine or tryptophan, this likely comes from a read error. The chain recombines TRBV6-8 with TRBJ1-3; D is ambiguous. CDR1 and CDR2 from the germline V gene are MNHGY and SAAAGT. The V end was cut by 2 bases, the J end by 4 bases, with 12 bases between. This CDR3 is 15 amino acids long. CDR3 region: CASSYGDTGGNTIYL. DNA for the CDR3: TGTGCCAGCAGTTACGGTGACACCGGAGGAAACACCATATATTTA.

This clonotype was detected many times. The chain uses TRBV2 and TRBJ2-3; D possibly matches TRBD1 or TRBD2 (5 bases each). CDR3 length equals 13 residues. Trimming cost V 10 bases and J 1 base, with 12 bases left between them. The germline gives CDR1 SNHLY, CDR2 FYNNEI. Here the CDR3 reads CAIVGVGTDTQYF. DNA of the CDR3: TGTGCCATTGTGGGGGTGGGCACAGATACGCAGTATTTT.

This clonotype showed up many times. This sequence joins TRBV29-1 and TRBJ2-5; 16 nucleotides align to TRBD2. CDR1 is SQVTM and CDR2 is ANQGSEA in the germline V gene. Germline trimming cut 3 bases from V and 4 bases from J; bases unmatched to any gene: 8. This CDR3 has 17 residues. CDR3 DNA sequence: TGCAGCGTTGAGGTTGGGACTAGCGGGGGGGTGTCAGAGACCCAGTACTTC. Protein sequence: CSVEVGTSGGVSETQYF.

Comment on this clonotype: A far larger clone is off by one base, so a read error is likely. The chain is built from TRBV24-1 and TRBJ2-7; the match to TRBD2 covers 11 bases. The V and J ends lost 12 bases and 7 bases, in that order; junction bases with no gene match: 10. In germline, CDR1 is KGHDR, CDR2 SFDVKD. This CDR3 spans 13 amino acids. Here the CDR3 reads CAAGTSGYNEQYF. Here the CDR3 DNA reads TGTGCCGCTGGGACTAGCGGCTACAATGAGCAGTACTTC.

Many counts were recorded for this clonotype. V is TRBV25-1 and J is TRBJ2-1, with 14 bases identical to TRBD2. The trim removed 6 bases at V and 0 bases at J, leaving 7 bases unmatched. The CDR3 is made up of 18 amino acids. CDR1 is MGHDK and CDR2 is SYGVNS in the germline V gene. The CDR3: CASSGLAGGYLSYNEQFF. The CDR3, as DNA: TGTGCCAGCAGCGGACTAGCGGGAGGATACCTCTCCTACAATGAGCAGTTCTTC.

This clonotype has a count of ten or more. The chain recombines TRBV5-1 with TRBJ2-1; D not resolved. CDR3 length: 13 amino acids. Germline assignment: CDR1 SGHRS and CDR2 YFSETQ. V shed 1 base and J shed 6 bases, with 8 bases lying between them. CDR3 sequence reads: CASSLSGSNEQFF. CDR3 in DNA: TGCGCCAGCAGCTTGTCAGGCTCCAATGAGCAGTTCTTC.

About this clonotype: With only one base between it and a far larger clone, this is likely a read error. The gene calls are TRBV5-8 and TRBJ2-7; D remains ambiguous. Germline lookup yields CDR1 SGHTS and CDR2 YDEGEE. This CDR3 is 14 amino acids long. The V gene lost 5 bases and the J gene lost 7 bases, with 19 bases spanning the gap. The CDR3 region has the DNA TGTGCCAGCAGTGCCGAATTCTCCTACAATGAGCAGTACTTC. It is translated as CASSAEFSYNEQYF.

In this sample, this clonotype turned up many times. The chain has TRBV2 and TRBJ2-1; a possible D gene is TRBD1 (5 bases). V was cut by 10 bases and J by 1 base, with 11 bases left in between. The CDR3 totals 13 residues. Germline V gene sequence: CDR1 SNHLY, CDR2 FYNNEI. CDR3 DNA: TGTGCCAATTCTGACAGTTCCTACAATGAGCAGTTCTTC. Translation gives CANSDSSYNEQFF.

This clonotype was found many times. In nucleotides, the CDR3 is TGCAGCGTTGAAGATGTGGGTGTTGGAGAGACCCAGTACTTC. Translated: CSVEDVGVGETQYF. The chain employs TRBV29-1 and TRBJ2-5; D is unresolved. The CDR3 extends over 14 amino acids. Germline assignment: CDR1 SQVTM and CDR2 ANQGSEA. The V end lost 0 bases, the J end lost 4 bases, and 12 bases lay between the germline ends.

This clonotype was observed many times. The chain links TRBV5-8 to TRBJ2-1; 9 positions agree with TRBD1. Germline trimming cut 2 bases from V and 3 bases from J; bases unmatched to any gene: 3. Germline loops: CDR1 SGHTS, CDR2 YDEGEE. The CDR3 runs to 15 residues. The CDR3 region has the DNA TGTGCCAGCAGCTTCCCGACAGGGGGCTACAATGAGCAGTTCTTC. Its protein is CASSFPTGGYNEQFF.

There are many counts of this clonotype. The gene calls are TRBV4-3 and TRBJ2-1, with D possibly being TRBD2 (6 bases). V gave up 0 bases and J gave up 2 bases, with 14 bases separating them. Germline values: CDR1 LGHNA, CDR2 YSLEER. The CDR3 sequence is 17 residues long. CDR3 sequence (DNA): TGCGCCAGCAGCCAAGATGATCGGACTACCCCCTACAATGAGCAGTTCTTC. This encodes CASSQDDRTTPYNEQFF.

V gene TRBV5-1 combines with J gene TRBJ2-2, with D perhaps TRBD1 (6 bases). Trimming shortened V by 4 bases and J by 1 base, and 14 bases separated the two germline ends. The CDR3 consists of 16 residues. Germline assignment: CDR1 SGHRS and CDR2 YFSETQ. In DNA form, the CDR3 reads TGCGCCAGCAGCCCGACAGGTGGGCGGAACACCGGGGAGCTGTTTTTT. Amino acids: CASSPTGGRNTGELFF.

This clonotype was counted a few times. CDR3 bases: TGTGCCTGGAGTGTGCCGGGGACGAACACCGGGGAGCTGTTTTTT. Translated, it gives CAWSVPGTNTGELFF. The V and J genes are TRBV30 and TRBJ2-2; the D gene is possibly TRBD2 (5 bases). CDR1 GTSNPN and CDR2 SVGIG come from the germline V gene (reference sequence). The CDR3 has 15 amino acids. The V end lost 0 bases, the J end lost 0 bases, and 8 bases lay between the germline ends.

With regard to this clonotype: This likely reflects a read error, since a far larger clone is one base away. The chain uses TRBV7-8 and TRBJ2-7; D remains ambiguous. The CDR3 loop spans 15 amino acids. Between the trimmed V and J ends, which lost 1 base and 7 bases, there was a span of 17 bases. Germline values: CDR1 SGHVS, CDR2 FQNEAQ. CDR3 sequence: CASSLGKSSYNEQYF. The CDR3 coding sequence is TGTGCCAGCAGCTTAGGCAAGAGCTCCTACAATGAGCAGTACTTC.